This paragraph reports one T cell receptor beta chain. Its antigen target is currently unknown. Base qualities are missing; no much larger clone stands one base away. The meaning of the sample's treatment or condition label: suppressive antiretroviral therapy. As a nonspecific positive control representing the CD4+ T cell repertoire, the cells were stimulated with anti-CD3/anti-CD28 magnetic beads. Responding CD4+ T cells were sorted by upregulation of both CD40 ligand and CD69. Participants were HIV-1-infected adults who started suppressive ART during chronic infection. Participants had undetectable plasma HIV-1 RNA below 50 copies/mL for at least 4 years. To be included, participants needed a CD4+ T cell count above 400 cells/uL and a positive CMV serology. Before stimulation, PBMCs were isolated using density centrifugation and then depleted of CD8+ T cells. For roughly 19 hours, CD8-depleted PBMCs were stimulated with anti-CD28/CD49d costimulation, a CD40-blocking antibody, and enfuvirtide, which was added to prevent new infections. Cell sorting was performed on a Beckman Coulter MoFlo Legacy or XDP sorter, and dead cells were excluded with propidium iodide. The QIAamp DNA Mini Kit was used for genomic DNA extraction from samples above one million cells, and the Quick-DNA Microprep Kit was used otherwise.

These data come from a study of persistence of HIV-infected CD4 T cells (dated by TCRdb to the early 2020s). With respect to the entire study: Suppressive ART had been received by participants for a median of roughly eight years. Anti-CD3/anti-CD28 stimulation activated a higher proportion of cells, with a lower memory fraction, than antigen stimulation. Cross-participant TCR cluster analysis included about eight participants for CMV and six or seven participants for Gag. The study isolated CMV- and HIV-1 Gag-responding CD4+ T cells from ART-treated individuals to examine antigen-driven clonal expansion of HIV-1-infected cells. Apart from two participants who underwent leukapheresis at a single time point, peripheral blood samples of up to roughly 200 mL were collected from participants at multiple time points. The clonality of all cells in each sorted population was assessed by TCRbeta sequencing, whereas the clonality of infected cells was assessed by proviral sequencing. Overall study results and their limits: TCRbeta richness in CMV- and Gag-responding cells was significantly lower than in anti-CD3/anti-CD28-responding cells; CMV-responding cells had higher oligoclonality than CD3/CD28-stimulated and Gag-responding cells. A correlation was observed between TCR oligoclonality and proviral oligoclonality within the same sorted populations. Antigen-responding cells were enriched for degenerate expanded CDR3beta sequences, which suggests convergent selection of CD4+ responses to CMV and Gag. Bulk TCR analyses could not be limited to the rare CMV-responding cells that actually contained HIV-1 proviruses. Few individuals were included in the study, and only a limited range of antigens was tested.

The CDR3 holds 15 amino acids from the cysteine to the phenylalanine. Only the CDR3 part of the read is kept: 45 bases, read in frame from the first base. From a lookup of the germline V gene (reference sequence), CDR1 and CDR2 are LNHDA and SQIVND. Between the V and J ends, shortened by 1 base and 0 bases respectively, the junction contains 9 bases. TCRbeta repertoires were sequenced from genomic DNA with the immunoSEQ hsTCRB assay version 4 in survey mode. For TCRbeta sequencing, genomic DNA was diluted to roughly 9.2 ng/uL, with up to 1 ug used per sample. The published analysis was carried out like this. TCRbeta data analysis was done in ImmunoSeq Analyzer 3.0, and diversity was calculated on productive nucleotide rearrangements. Using the Immunarch R package, the improved Chao index served to estimate lower-bound TCR diversity and the Gini coefficient served to estimate clonality. Different nucleotide rearrangements encoding the same CDR3beta amino acid sequence were treated as distinct clonotypes. Differential abundance analysis identified TCRbeta sequences significantly enriched in antigen-responding cells relative to anti-CD3/anti-CD28-activated cells. GLIPH2 clustered TCRs by predicted peptide-MHC specificity, both within individual participants and across merged participant data sets. TCRdb retrieved this table from immuneACCESS and kept in-frame rearrangements only. Not all clones are present; in checked studies, unresolved V genes account for under half, and no reason is known for the remainder. V, J and clone size derive from that table, while D and trimming were established from the DNA sequence. This sample holds fewer than 50,000 clones; 91% were observed only once. Around 1.8% of the sample lies in the top ten.

Sample: CD4+ T cells sorted from PBMCs after approximately 19-hour stimulation, taken from a patient who received antiretroviral therapy. The intended sense of this specimen's cell subset or site label: CD40L+CD69+ CD4 T cells responding to anti-CD3/anti-CD28 beads, representing the overall repertoire. In this chain, TRBV19 is recombined with TRBJ1-2, with a tentative D gene TRBD1 over 6 matching bases. The sequence came from an adult man with HIV who was CMV-seropositive. CDR3 reads: CASSIVPGANYGYTF. DNA sequence: TGTGCCAGTAGTATAGTGCCAGGGGCTAACTATGGCTACACCTTC.